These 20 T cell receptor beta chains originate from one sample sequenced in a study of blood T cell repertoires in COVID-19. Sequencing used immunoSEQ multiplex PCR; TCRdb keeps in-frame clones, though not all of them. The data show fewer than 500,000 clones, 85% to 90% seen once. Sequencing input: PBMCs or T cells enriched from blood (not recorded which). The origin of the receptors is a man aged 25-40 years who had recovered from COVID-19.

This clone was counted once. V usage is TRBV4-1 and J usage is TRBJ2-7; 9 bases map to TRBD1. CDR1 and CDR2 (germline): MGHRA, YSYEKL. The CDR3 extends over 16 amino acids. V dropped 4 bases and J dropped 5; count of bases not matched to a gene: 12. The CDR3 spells CASSPPGGTGSDEQYF. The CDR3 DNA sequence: TGCGCCAGCAGCCCGCCCGGTGGGACAGGGTCCGACGAGCAGTACTTC.

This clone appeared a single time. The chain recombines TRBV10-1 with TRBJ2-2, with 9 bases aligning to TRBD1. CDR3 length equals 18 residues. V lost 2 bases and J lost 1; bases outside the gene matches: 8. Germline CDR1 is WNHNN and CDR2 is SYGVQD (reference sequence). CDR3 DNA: TGCGCCAGCAGTGAGCCCACGCCGGGACAGGGGAACACCGGGGAGCTGTTTTTT. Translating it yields CASSEPTPGQGNTGELFF.

The CDR3 region is CASSPGTGYQETQYF. DNA for the CDR3: TGTGCCAGCTCACCCGGGACAGGGTACCAAGAGACCCAGTACTTC. The J gene is TRBJ2-5, the V gene TRBV18, with 9 bases that match TRBD1. Germline assignment: CDR1 KGHSH and CDR2 LQKENI. The CDR3 contains 15 residues. V lost 3 bases and J lost 0; bases outside the gene matches: 2.

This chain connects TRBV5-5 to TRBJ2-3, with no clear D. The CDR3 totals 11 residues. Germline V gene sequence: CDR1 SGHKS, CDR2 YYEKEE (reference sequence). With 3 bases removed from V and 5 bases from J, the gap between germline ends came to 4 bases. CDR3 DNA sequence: TGTGCCAGCAGCTCCAAAGATACGCAGTATTTT. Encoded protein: CASSSKDTQYF.

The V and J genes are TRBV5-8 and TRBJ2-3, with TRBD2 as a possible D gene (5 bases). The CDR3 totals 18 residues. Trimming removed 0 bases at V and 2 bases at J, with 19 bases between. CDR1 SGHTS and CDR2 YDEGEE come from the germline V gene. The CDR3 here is CASSLDFIGRSPTDTQYF. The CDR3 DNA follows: TGTGCCAGCAGCTTGGACTTTATAGGGAGATCCCCCACAGATACGCAGTATTTT.

The CDR3 loop is CASSVPQTGGGGYTF. Written as DNA, the CDR3 is TGTGCCAGCAGCGTGCCCCAGACAGGGGGTGGAGGCTACACCTTC. V is TRBV7-8 and J is TRBJ1-2; 9 bases match TRBD1. The CDR3 runs to 15 residues. With V trimmed by 5 bases and J by 8 bases, 12 bases remained unmatched. CDR1 and CDR2 (germline): SGHVS, FQNEAQ.

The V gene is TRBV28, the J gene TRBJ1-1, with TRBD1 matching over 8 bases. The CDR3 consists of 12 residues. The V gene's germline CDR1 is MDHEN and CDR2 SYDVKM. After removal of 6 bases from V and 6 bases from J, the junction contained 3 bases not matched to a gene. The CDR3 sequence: CASRTGEAEAFF. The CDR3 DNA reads TGTGCCAGCAGGACAGGGGAGGCTGAAGCTTTCTTT.

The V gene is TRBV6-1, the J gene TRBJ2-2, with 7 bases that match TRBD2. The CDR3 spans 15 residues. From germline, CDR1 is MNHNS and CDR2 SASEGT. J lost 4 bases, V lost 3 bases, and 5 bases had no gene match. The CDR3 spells CASSDWGGSTGELFF. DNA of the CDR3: TGTGCCAGCAGTGATTGGGGGGGGAGCACCGGGGAGCTGTTTTTT.

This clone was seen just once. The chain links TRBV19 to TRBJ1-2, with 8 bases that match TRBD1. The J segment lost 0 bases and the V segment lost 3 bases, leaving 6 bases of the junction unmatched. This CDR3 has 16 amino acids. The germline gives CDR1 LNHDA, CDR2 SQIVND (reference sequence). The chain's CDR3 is CASSIPLDRANYGYTF. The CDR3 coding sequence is TGTGCCAGTAGTATCCCACTGGACAGGGCTAACTATGGCTACACCTTC.

The CDR3 DNA follows: TGTGCCAGCAGTGCGACAGGGGGCGGCAATCAGCCCCAGCATTTT. Its translation is CASSATGGGNQPQHF. The chain has TRBV25-1 and TRBJ1-5; 10 bases map to TRBD1. J gave up 2 bases and V 4 bases, and 2 bases lay outside the gene matches. The CDR3 spans 15 residues. Germline CDR1 and CDR2: MGHDK and SYGVNS.

Here the CDR3 reads CASSYGGRQPQHF. CDR3 DNA sequence: TGTGCCAGCAGTTATGGAGGGCGGCAGCCCCAGCATTTT. The J gene is TRBJ1-5, the V gene TRBV6-6; no reliable D call. Between the trimmed V and J ends, which lost 3 bases and 7 bases, there was a span of 10 bases. The CDR3 is 13 amino acids. From germline, CDR1 is MNHNY and CDR2 SVGAGI (reference sequence).

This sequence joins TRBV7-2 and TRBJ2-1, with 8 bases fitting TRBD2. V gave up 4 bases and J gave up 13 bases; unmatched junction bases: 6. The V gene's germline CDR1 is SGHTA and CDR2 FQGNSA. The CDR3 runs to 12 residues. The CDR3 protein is CASSWLSGNQFF. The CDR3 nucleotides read TGTGCCAGCAGCTGGCTTAGCGGGAATCAGTTCTTC.

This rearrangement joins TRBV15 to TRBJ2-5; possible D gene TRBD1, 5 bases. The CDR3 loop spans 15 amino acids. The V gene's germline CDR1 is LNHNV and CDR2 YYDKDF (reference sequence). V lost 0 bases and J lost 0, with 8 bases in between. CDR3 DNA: TGTGCCACCAGCAGAGATCAGGGATACCAAGAGACCCAGTACTTC. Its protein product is CATSRDQGYQETQYF.

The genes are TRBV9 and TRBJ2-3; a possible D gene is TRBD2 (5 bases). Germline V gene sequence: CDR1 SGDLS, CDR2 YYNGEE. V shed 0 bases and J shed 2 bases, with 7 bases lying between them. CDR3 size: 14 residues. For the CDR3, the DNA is TGTGCCAGCAGCGTAGATAGCGACACAGATACGCAGTATTTT. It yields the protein CASSVDSDTDTQYF.

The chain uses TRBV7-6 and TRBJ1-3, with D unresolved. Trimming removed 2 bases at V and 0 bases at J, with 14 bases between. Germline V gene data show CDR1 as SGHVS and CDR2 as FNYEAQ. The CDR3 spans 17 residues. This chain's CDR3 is CASSLTSSGPSGNTIYF. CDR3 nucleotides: TGTGCCAGCAGCTTAACCTCTTCGGGTCCCTCTGGAAACACCATATATTTT.

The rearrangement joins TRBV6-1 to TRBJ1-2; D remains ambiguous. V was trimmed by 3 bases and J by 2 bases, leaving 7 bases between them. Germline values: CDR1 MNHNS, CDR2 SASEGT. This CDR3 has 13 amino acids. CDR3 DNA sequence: TGTGCCAGCAGTGACACATGGAACTATGGCTACACCTTC. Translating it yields CASSDTWNYGYTF.

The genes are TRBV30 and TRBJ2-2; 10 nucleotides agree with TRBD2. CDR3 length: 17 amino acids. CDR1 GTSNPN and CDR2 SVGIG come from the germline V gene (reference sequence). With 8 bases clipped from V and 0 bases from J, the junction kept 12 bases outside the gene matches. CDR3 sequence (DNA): TGTGCCGGGCGGAGCGGGAGGGCCTCTGCGAACACCGGGGAGCTGTTTTTT. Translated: CAGRSGRASANTGELFF.

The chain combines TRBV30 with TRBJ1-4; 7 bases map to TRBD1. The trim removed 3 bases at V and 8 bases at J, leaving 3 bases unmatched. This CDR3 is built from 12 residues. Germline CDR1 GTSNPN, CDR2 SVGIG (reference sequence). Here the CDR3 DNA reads TGTGCCTGGAGAGGGGGCGGAGAAAAACTGTTTTTT. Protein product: CAWRGGGEKLFF.

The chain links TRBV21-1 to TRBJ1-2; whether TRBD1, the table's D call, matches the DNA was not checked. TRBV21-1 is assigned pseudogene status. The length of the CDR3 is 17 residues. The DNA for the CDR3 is TGTGCCAGCAGCATGAGGGGACAGGGGGTAGCTAACTATGGCTACACCTTC. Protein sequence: CASSMRGQGVANYGYTF.

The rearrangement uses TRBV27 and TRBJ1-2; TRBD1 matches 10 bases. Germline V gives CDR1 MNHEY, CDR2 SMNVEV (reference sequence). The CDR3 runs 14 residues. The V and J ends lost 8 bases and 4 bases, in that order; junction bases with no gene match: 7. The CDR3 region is CASRRQGAVYGYTF. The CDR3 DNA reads TGTGCCAGCCGACGACAGGGGGCGGTCTATGGCTACACCTTC.